This T cell receptor beta chain was captured by sequencing in a study of blood T cell repertoires in COVID-19 (dated by TCRdb to the early 2020s). In terms of the full investigation: The collaborator samples originated in the United States, Italy and Spain and spanned the acute and convalescent phases of COVID-19. The material from the prospective study consisted of cDNA or gDNA derived from T cells, B-cell-depleted T cells, or PBMCs. Deeply sampled blood TCRbeta repertoires from subjects exposed to, actively infected with, or recovered from COVID-19 were included in the dataset. A freely available public database, intended as a resource for researchers studying the immune response to SARS-CoV-2, is where the repertoires were released. Samples were obtained from the ongoing ImmuneRACE study (first 160 participants) and from 1,200 or so subjects provided by 6 global collaborators. Nearly every sample came with metadata listing a de-identified subject ID, COVID-19 status, age in years and sex. Where available, HLA class I and class II types were obtained from metadata supplied by the sample provider rather than from assay-based typing. The study at large found these results: Clinical and demographic metadata were provided uncurated, with the amount varying by source and participant.

The collaborating institutions used their own protocols to collect whole blood in K2EDTA tubes. For TCRbeta analysis, collaborators shipped samples as frozen whole blood, isolated PBMCs, or DNA extracted from either of those sample types. A distance of 9 bases separates the germline ends of V and J, which lose 3 bases and 7 bases respectively. Spanning cysteine to phenylalanine, the CDR3 consists of 12 amino acids. Of the read, only the CDR3 DNA is kept; its 36 bases are in frame from base 1. Comments on this clone: Its antigen target is currently unknown. The input lacks base qualities; no much larger clone sits a single base away.

TCRbeta CDR3 regions were amplified from genomic DNA by means of the immunoSEQ Assay, a bias-controlled multiplex PCR. Processing in the source paper ran as follows. Within the assay, amplification of reference gene primers was used to estimate how many nucleated cells each sample contained. To quantify the absolute abundance of each unique TCRbeta CDR3 rearrangement, sequence reads were collapsed and filtered. For each sample, productive Simpson clonality was calculated as the square root of Simpson's diversity index across productive rearrangements. The immuneACCESS repertoire file appears here via TCRdb, limited to in-frame rearrangements. These files lack a portion of the clones; in checked studies, under half of the deficit traces to unresolved V genes, and the cause of the others is not known. V and J calls and clone size are given by that table; D and trimming were obtained from the DNA. The sample includes around 87,000 clones, with roughly nine tenths observed a single time. 1.5% of the sample is in the top ten clones.

The specimen was peripheral blood. The chain was built from TRBV12-3 or TRBV12-4 and TRBJ1-2; 6 matching bases give a weak D call of TRBD1. The TCR was taken from a human donor with active COVID-19. The donor label of this sample is uncertain. Here the CDR3 is given as CASSLRGFGYTF. In nucleotides, the sequence is TGTGCCAGCAGTTTGAGGGGGTTTGGCTACACCTTC.